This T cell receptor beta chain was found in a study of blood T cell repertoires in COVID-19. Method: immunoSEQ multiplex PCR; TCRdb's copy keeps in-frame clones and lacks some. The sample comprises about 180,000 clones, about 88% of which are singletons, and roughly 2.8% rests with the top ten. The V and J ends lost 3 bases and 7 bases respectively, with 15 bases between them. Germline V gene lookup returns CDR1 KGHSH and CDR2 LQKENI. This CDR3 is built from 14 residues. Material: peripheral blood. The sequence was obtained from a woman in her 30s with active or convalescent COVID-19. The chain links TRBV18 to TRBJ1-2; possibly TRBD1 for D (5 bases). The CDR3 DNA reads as TGTGCCAGCTCACCCCGACGGCAGGGTAGTGGCTACACCTTC. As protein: CASSPRRQGSGYTF.